The clone carrying this TCR beta chain was recorded many times. The target antigen is unknown. It was genomic DNA that served as the template for profiling TCR beta VDJ and CDR3. TCRdb fed the reads into MiXCR, producing one record per CDR3 protein. This table has more than 150,000 distinct CDR3 sequences, approximately 48% appearing once. The sample belongs to a study of CD8+CD57+ T cells in acquired aplastic anemia. Study-level points and caveats: About 28 sequences, all CD8+ CDR3, were shared between patients and controls. Significance was not reached for CD8+ Simpson's diversity between patients and controls.

Patients chosen for sequencing had shown CD8+CD57+ cell expansion by flow cytometry. Every patient had severe acquired aplastic anemia. All patients were therapy-naive when blood was sampled. What was sequenced was sorted CD4+, CD8+, or CD8+CD57+ T cells (not recorded which) from PBMCs. The receptor was derived from a human donor with aplastic anemia.

The CDR3 is CASSQVGTDEKLFF. CDR3 DNA sequence: TGCGCCAGCAGCCAAGTTGGGACAGATGAAAAACTGTTTTTT. This rearrangement joins TRBV4-1 to TRBJ1-4; TRBD1 aligns across 7 bases. Trimming cost V 1 base and J 6 bases; bases outside gene matches: 2. This CDR3 is 14 amino acids long. Per germline, CDR1 MGHRA and CDR2 YSYEKL.